Following are 18 T cell receptor beta chains from one sample sequenced in a study of blood T cell repertoires in COVID-19. The assay was immunoSEQ multiplex PCR, and TCRdb's table has in-frame clones only and misses some. The sample contains 150,000 to 200,000 clones, more than 80% of which appear only once. Material: peripheral blood. The receptors stem from a human donor in a cohort sampled during active COVID-19.

CDR3 bases: TGTGCCAGCAGTAGGACAGAGACCTCTGGGGCCAACGTCCTGACTTTC. Protein sequence: CASSRTETSGANVLTF. The chain combines TRBV6-2 or TRBV6-3 with TRBJ2-6; the D gene is possibly TRBD1 (6 bases). The CDR3 is 16 amino acids. The V and J ends lost 5 bases and 0 bases respectively, with 11 bases between them. From germline, CDR1 is MNHEY and CDR2 SVGEGT.

The chain employs TRBV12-3 or TRBV12-4 and TRBJ1-1; 9 nucleotides align to TRBD1. The CDR3 loop spans 13 amino acids. V lost 6 bases, J lost 7 bases, and 6 bases stayed unmatched. The CDR3 DNA reads as TGTGCCAGCAGGACACAGGGGGCGGGTGAAGCTTTCTTT. It specifies CASRTQGAGEAFF.

The rearrangement uses TRBV9 and TRBJ2-7; 11 nucleotides line up with TRBD2. Germline V gene data show CDR1 as SGDLS and CDR2 as YYNGEE. The CDR3 length is 15 residues. V lost 4 bases and J lost 0; bases outside the gene matches: 3. Here the CDR3 reads CASSYGTSGSYEQYF. The CDR3 nucleotides read TGTGCCAGCAGCTATGGGACTAGCGGCTCCTACGAGCAGTACTTC.

In its sample, this clone was seen once. V and J are TRBV28 and TRBJ1-1; 7 nucleotides align to TRBD1. After removal of 5 bases from V and 11 bases from J, the junction contained 14 bases not matched to a gene. The CDR3 is made up of 14 amino acids. Germline CDR1 reads MDHEN; CDR2 reads SYDVKM. The CDR3 protein is CASSRTGTAVRAFF. The DNA of the CDR3 is TGTGCCAGCAGTCGTACCGGGACAGCAGTAAGGGCTTTCTTT.

As to this clone: Additional DNA sequences in this sample encode the identical CDR3. The chain has TRBV20-1 and TRBJ2-7; no firm D call. The CDR3 is made up of 11 amino acids. With 2 bases removed from V and 5 bases from J, the gap between germline ends came to 7 bases. Germline CDR1 is DFQATT and CDR2 is SNEGSKA (reference sequence). The CDR3 DNA sequence: TGCAGTGCTAGATCTGGCCACGAGCAGTACTTC. Protein: CSARSGHEQYF.

The chain couples TRBV27 to TRBJ2-1; the D gene is possibly TRBD1 (6 bases). The CDR3 consists of 13 residues. The V gene lost 7 bases and the J gene lost 8 bases, with 15 bases spanning the gap. Germline V gene data show CDR1 as MNHEY and CDR2 as SMNVEV (reference sequence). The CDR3 DNA reads TGTGCCAGCACCCTGGGAACAGGGTATGAGCAGTTCTTC. This gives the protein CASTLGTGYEQFF.

This chain uses TRBV5-1 with TRBJ2-7, with D possibly matching TRBD2 (6 bases). Deletions cut 8 bases from V and 3 bases from J, with 21 bases between. Germline CDR1 SGHRS, CDR2 YFSETQ. CDR3 size: 15 residues. In DNA, the CDR3 is TGCGCCAGTGCCGGAATTGGGGACTCTAACTACGAGCAGTACTTC. This translates into CASAGIGDSNYEQYF.

The chain employs TRBV30 and TRBJ1-1, with D unclear. V lost 0 bases, J lost 0 bases, and 8 bases lay in between. CDR1 and CDR2 from the germline V gene are GTSNPN and SVGIG (reference sequence). The CDR3 contains 14 residues. This CDR3 reads CAWSVSRMNTEAFF. Written as DNA, the CDR3 is TGTGCCTGGAGTGTAAGCAGGATGAACACTGAAGCTTTCTTT.

The chain joins TRBV28 to TRBJ2-1, with 12 nucleotides matching TRBD2. The CDR3 has 17 residues. The junction had 12 bases not matched to a gene; V was cut back by 6 bases and J by 6 bases. Germline V gives CDR1 MDHEN, CDR2 SYDVKM. The CDR3 sequence: CASSHPILAGGGNEQFF. The CDR3, as DNA: TGTGCCAGCAGCCATCCAATACTAGCGGGGGGAGGCAATGAGCAGTTCTTC.

This clone was seen a single time. This chain uses TRBV2 with TRBJ2-7, with 7 nucleotides matching TRBD1. CDR1 SNHLY and CDR2 FYNNEI come from the germline V gene. The V and J ends lost 0 bases and 5 bases, in that order; junction bases with no gene match: 7. The CDR3 runs to 15 residues. CDR3 amino acids: CASSEATLGQNEQYF. CDR3 DNA: TGTGCCAGCAGTGAAGCGACTCTGGGACAGAACGAGCAGTACTTC.

DNA of the CDR3: TGTGCCAGCAGCTTAGATTCGGGTGGGAGGGTATCCAAGCAGTACTTC. Translation: CASSLDSGGRVSKQYF. The rearrangement links TRBV11-2 to TRBJ2-7; 7 bases are shared with TRBD2. Losses at the gene ends were 0 bases for V and 8 bases for J; bases not matched to a gene: 13. CDR3 size: 16 residues. Germline assignment: CDR1 SGHAT and CDR2 FQNNGV.

The rearrangement joins TRBV7-3 to TRBJ2-7; D call uncertain. Germline CDR1 reads SGHTA; CDR2 reads FQGTGA. V lost 1 base to trimming and J lost 4 bases, with 11 bases between them. The CDR3 runs 14 residues. The CDR3 region is CASSLSSPGYEQYF. In DNA, the CDR3 is TGTGCCAGCAGCTTAAGTTCTCCCGGGTACGAGCAGTACTTC. Together with reference TRBV7-3 and TRBJ2-7, the CDR3 gives the full variable domain: GAGVSQTPSNKVTEKGKYVELRCDPISGHTALYWYRQSLGQGPEFLIYFQGTGAADDSGLPNDRFFAVRPEGSVSTLKIQRTERGDSAVYLCASSLSSPGYEQYFGPGTRLTVT.

The rearrangement uses TRBV6-5 and TRBJ1-6, with unresolved D. CDR1 and CDR2 (germline): MNHEY, SVGAGI. The V end was cut by 7 bases, the J end by 6 bases, with 7 bases between. The CDR3 is 12 amino acids. The CDR3 nucleotides read TGTGCCAGCACCAACGGTAATTCACCCCTCCACTTT. Encoded protein: CASTNGNSPLHF.

The CDR3 DNA sequence: TGTGCCAGCAGCTTAGTGACAGGGAATAATTCACCCCTCCACTTT. Its translation is CASSLVTGNNSPLHF. V gene TRBV7-8 combines with J gene TRBJ1-6; TRBD1 matches 7 bases. CDR3 length: 15 amino acids. V shed 1 base and J 5 bases; nucleotides not matched to a gene: 2. The germline CDR1 and CDR2 sequences are SGHVS and FQNEAQ.

The CDR3 is CASSQRGLSTDTQYF. CDR3 nucleotides: TGCGCCAGCAGCCAAAGGGGCCTTAGCACAGATACGCAGTATTTT. V is TRBV4-3 and J is TRBJ2-3, with a possible D match to TRBD1 (5 bases). V lost 2 bases and J 0 bases, leaving 9 bases between the germline ends. From germline, CDR1 is LGHNA and CDR2 YSLEER. The CDR3 loop spans 15 amino acids.

J is TRBJ1-1 and V is TRBV10-1, with TRBD1 as a possible D gene (6 bases). This CDR3 spans 13 amino acids. From germline, CDR1 is WNHNN and CDR2 SYGVQD (reference sequence). Trimming took 4 bases from V and 4 from J, leaving 10 bases between them. The CDR3, as DNA: TGCGCCAGCAGTGGAAGGGGGGGCACTGAAGCTTTCTTT. Translated, it gives CASSGRGGTEAFF.

Regarding this clone: This sample also contains other DNA sequences that code for the same CDR3. The V and J genes are TRBV24-1 and TRBJ1-2; D gene uncertain. The CDR3 has 13 amino acids. Germline CDR1 reads KGHDR; CDR2 reads SFDVKD. Trimming left V 3 bases short and J 8 bases short, with 12 bases between. CDR3 sequence: CATSDPGVGGYTF. The CDR3 nucleotides read TGTGCCACCAGTGATCCCGGGGTGGGCGGCTACACCTTC.

V is TRBV6-2 or TRBV6-3 and J is TRBJ2-3; D call uncertain. The germline gives CDR1 MNHEY, CDR2 SVGEGT. The CDR3 spans 14 residues. Trimming cost V 2 bases and J 2 bases, with 8 bases left between them. The CDR3: CASSYATHTDTQYF. Written as DNA, the CDR3 is TGTGCCAGCAGTTACGCTACTCACACAGATACGCAGTATTTT.